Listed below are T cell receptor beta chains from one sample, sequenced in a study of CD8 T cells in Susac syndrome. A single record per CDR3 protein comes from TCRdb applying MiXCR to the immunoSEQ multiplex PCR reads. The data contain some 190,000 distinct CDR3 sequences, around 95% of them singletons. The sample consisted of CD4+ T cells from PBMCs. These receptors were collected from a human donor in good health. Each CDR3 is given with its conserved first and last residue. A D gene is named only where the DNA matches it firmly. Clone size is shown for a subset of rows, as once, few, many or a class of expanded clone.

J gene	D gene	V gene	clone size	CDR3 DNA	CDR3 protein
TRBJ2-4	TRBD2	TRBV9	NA	TGTGCCAGCAGCGTTCAAGCGGGGGGGCCGAACATTCAGTACTTC	CASSVQAGGPNIQYF
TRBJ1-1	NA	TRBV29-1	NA	TGCAGCGTCGGCCGAACCGGACAGAGTTTGAACACTGAAGCTTTCTTT	CSVGRTGQSLNTEAFF
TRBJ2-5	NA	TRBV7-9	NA	TGTGCCAGCAGCTGGACTACGCAAGAGACCCAGTACTTC	CASSWTTQETQYF
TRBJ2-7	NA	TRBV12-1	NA	TGTGCCAGCAGTGACCAGCAGTACTTC	CASSDQQYF
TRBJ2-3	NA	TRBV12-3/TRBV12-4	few	TGTGCCAGCAGTTTAGACGGGAATACGCAGTATTTT	CASSLDGNTQYF
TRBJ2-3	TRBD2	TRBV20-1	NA	TGCAGTGCTCCTCTAGCGGGGACTTCAGATACGCAGTATTTT	CSAPLAGTSDTQYF
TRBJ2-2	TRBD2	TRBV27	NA	TGTGCCAGCAGTTTATCGTCCGGGGGGACGAACACCGGGGAGCTGTTTTTT	CASSLSSGGTNTGELFF
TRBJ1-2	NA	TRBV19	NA	TGTGCCAGTAAAGAAGCGGATTCGCATGGCTACACCTTC	CASKEADSHGYTF
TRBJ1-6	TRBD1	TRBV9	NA	TGTGCCAGCAGCCGACAGGGGGACTCACCCCTCCACTTT	CASSRQGDSPLHF
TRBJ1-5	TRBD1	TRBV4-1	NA	TGCGCCAGCAGCCAGGGACAGGGGTCCCCGGTGGGCAATCAGCCCCAGCATTTT	CASSQGQGSPVGNQPQHF
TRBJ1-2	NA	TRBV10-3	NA	TGTGCCATCAGTGAATTGGGGGACGGTGGCTACACCTTC	CAISELGDGGYTF
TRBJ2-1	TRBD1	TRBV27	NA	TGTGCCAGCAGGAAGGCGACAGGGACCTCTGAGCAGTTCTTC	CASRKATGTSEQFF
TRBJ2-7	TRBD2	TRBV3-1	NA	TGTGCCAGCAGCCCCCTCCCAGCGGGGGTTTACGAGCAGTACTTC	CASSPLPAGVYEQYF
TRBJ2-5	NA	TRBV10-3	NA	TGTGCCGGAGCTAGGGGACCGGAGGAGACCCAGTACTTC	CAGARGPEETQYF
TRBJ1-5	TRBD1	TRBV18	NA	TGTGCCAGCTCCGTGGACAGGGGCAATCAGCCCCAGCATTTT	CASSVDRGNQPQHF
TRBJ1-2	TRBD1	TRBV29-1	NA	TGCAGCGTCGGCCCGACAGGGGCAGAGGGCTACACCTTC	CSVGPTGAEGYTF
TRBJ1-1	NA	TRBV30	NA	TGTGCCTGGAGTTTCCTCGGGGGCATGAACACTGAAGCTTTCTTT	CAWSFLGGMNTEAFF
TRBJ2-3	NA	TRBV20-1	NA	TGCAGTGCTAGTCACGCGAGGGCAGATACGCAGTATTTT	CSASHARADTQYF
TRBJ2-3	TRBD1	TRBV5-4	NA	TGTGCCAGCAGCTTGGAAAGGGACAGCCTAGATACGCAGTATTTT	CASSLERDSLDTQYF
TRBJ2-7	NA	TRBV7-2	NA	TGTGCCAGCAGCTATCCAGGGATCTACGAGCAGTACTTC	CASSYPGIYEQYF
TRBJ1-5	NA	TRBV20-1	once	TGCAGTGCTTGTCAGATAAGCAATCAGCCCCAGCATTTT	CSACQISNQPQHF
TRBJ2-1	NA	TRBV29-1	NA	TGCAGCGTTGCTCTTGTCGGACCGATCGGGAGTGTTGTGAATGAGCAGTTCTTC	CSVALVGPIGSVVNEQFF
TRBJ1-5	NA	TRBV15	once	TGTGCCACCAGCAGAGGGGCAGGGGATAGCAATCAGCCCCAGCATTTT	CATSRGAGDSNQPQHF
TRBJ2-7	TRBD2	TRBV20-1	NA	TGCAGTGCTAGAGAGAGGCCGGGACTAGTATCTTCCGAGCAGTACTTC	CSARERPGLVSSEQYF
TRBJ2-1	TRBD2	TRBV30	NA	TGTGCCTGGAGTCCACTAGCGGGAGGTTTGGATGAGCAGTTCTTC	CAWSPLAGGLDEQFF
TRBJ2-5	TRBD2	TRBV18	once	TGTGCCAGCTCCCGTTCGGCGGGGAGGGTAGAGACCCAGTACTTC	CASSRSAGRVETQYF
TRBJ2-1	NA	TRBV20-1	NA	TGCAGTGCTAATCCCCCCGAAGGGCAGTTCTTC	CSANPPEGQFF
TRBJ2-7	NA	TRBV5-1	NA	TGCGCCAGCAGCTTAGAAGGAACCTCCTACGAGCAGTACTTC	CASSLEGTSYEQYF
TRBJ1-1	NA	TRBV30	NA	TGTGCCTGGAGTTTTTCGGGCAGCGAAAATATGGTGTACACTGAAGCTTTCTTT	CAWSFSGSENMVYTEAFF
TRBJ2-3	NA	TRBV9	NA	TGTGCCAGCAGCGACCCCGACAGCACAGATACGCAGTATTTT	CASSDPDSTDTQYF
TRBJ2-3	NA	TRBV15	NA	TGTGCCACCAGCAGCCTCGTGGATACGCAGTATTTT	CATSSLVDTQYF
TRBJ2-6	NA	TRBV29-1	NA	TGCAGCGTTGTAAACCGGACTGGGGCCAACGTCCTGACTTTC	CSVVNRTGANVLTF
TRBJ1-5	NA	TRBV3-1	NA	TGTGCCAGCAGCCAAGGACGGATCTCCGAGCCCCAGCATTTT	CASSQGRISEPQHF
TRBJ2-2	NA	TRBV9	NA	TGTGCCAGCAGCGTAGAACTCGTCGACCTCACCGGGGAGCTGTTTTTT	CASSVELVDLTGELFF
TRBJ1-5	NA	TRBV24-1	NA	TGTGCCACCAGCTTCGCTGGACCAAATCAGCCCCAGCATTTT	CATSFAGPNQPQHF
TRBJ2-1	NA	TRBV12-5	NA	TGTGCTAGTGGTGCCGCCCGAGTGCATGAGCAGTTCTTC	CASGAARVHEQFF
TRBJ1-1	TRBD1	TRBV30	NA	TGTGCCTGGACCGCAGACAGGGGGAACACTGAAGCTTTCTTT	CAWTADRGNTEAFF
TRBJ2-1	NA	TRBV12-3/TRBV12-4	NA	TGTGCCAGCAGTTTAGAGGCGGGATTTCCGAGCTCCTACAATGAGCAGTTCTTC	CASSLEAGFPSSYNEQFF
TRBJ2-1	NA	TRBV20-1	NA	TGCAGTGCTAGAGAGGGGTCTCCCTCCTACAATGAGCAGTTCTTC	CSAREGSPSYNEQFF
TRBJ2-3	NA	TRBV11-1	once	TGTGCCAGCAGACGGGGACTGCCCGATACGCAGTATTTT	CASRRGLPDTQYF
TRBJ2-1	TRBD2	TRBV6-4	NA	TGTGCCAGCAGTCCGACTAGCGGGGGGGGGAATGAGCAGTTCTTC	CASSPTSGGGNEQFF
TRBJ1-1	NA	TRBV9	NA	TGTGCCAGCAGCGTAGTTACAGGTGGTAACACTGAAGCTTTCTTT	CASSVVTGGNTEAFF
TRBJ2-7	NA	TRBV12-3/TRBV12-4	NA	TGTGCCAGCAGTTTAGCATCCTACGAGCAGTACTTC	CASSLASYEQYF
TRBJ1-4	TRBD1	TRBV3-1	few	TGTGCCAGCAGCCGGACAGGGGGTAATGAAAAACTGTTTTTT	CASSRTGGNEKLFF
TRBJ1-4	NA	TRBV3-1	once	TGTGCCAGCAGCCCCAGGGTTTCTGAAAAACTGTTTTTT	CASSPRVSEKLFF
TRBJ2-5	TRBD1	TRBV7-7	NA	TGTGCTAGCTCCACCGGGACAGGGAACCAAGAGACCCAGTACTTC	CASSTGTGNQETQYF
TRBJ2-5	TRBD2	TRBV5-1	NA	TGCGCCAGCAGCTTGGATGCGGGAGGACCAGAGACCCAGTACTTC	CASSLDAGGPETQYF
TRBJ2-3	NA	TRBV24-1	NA	TGTGCCACCAGTGATTTGCCCCCCCGGGATACGCAGTATTTT	CATSDLPPRDTQYF
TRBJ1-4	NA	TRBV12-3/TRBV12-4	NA	TGTGCCAGCAGTTTCAGGGGCGGAACTAATGAAAAACTGTTTTTT	CASSFRGGTNEKLFF
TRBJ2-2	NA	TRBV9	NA	TGTGCCAGCAGCACGACCGGGACGGTTAACACCGGGGAGCTGTTTTTT	CASSTTGTVNTGELFF
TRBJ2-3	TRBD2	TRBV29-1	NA	TGCAGCGTTGAAGGTAGCGGGGAACGCGATACGCAGTATTTT	CSVEGSGERDTQYF
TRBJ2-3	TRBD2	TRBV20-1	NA	TGCAGTGCTAGAGATACAAGCGGGAGGGCCTCAGAAGATACGCAGTATTTT	CSARDTSGRASEDTQYF
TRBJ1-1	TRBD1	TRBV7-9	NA	TGTGCCAGCAGCCGCCCGGACAGGGCCACTGAAGCTTTCTTT	CASSRPDRATEAFF
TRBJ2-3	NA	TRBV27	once	TGTGCCAGCAGTTTAGACCTGACCTCCGGTACGCAGTATTTT	CASSLDLTSGTQYF
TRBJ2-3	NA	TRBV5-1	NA	TGCGCCAGCAGCTTGGAACAGCCAGCCAACCCCACAGATACGCAGTATTTT	CASSLEQPANPTDTQYF
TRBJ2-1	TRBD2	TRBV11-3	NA	TGTGCCAGCAGCTTCAGGGGAGCGGGAGGCTACAATGAGCAGTTCTTC	CASSFRGAGGYNEQFF
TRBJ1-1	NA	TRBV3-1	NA	TGTGCCAGCAGCCAGATCCCCGGTGGGAACACTGAAGCTTTCTTT	CASSQIPGGNTEAFF
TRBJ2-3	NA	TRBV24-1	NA	TGTGCCACTGCCAGGGGCGGCACAGATACGCAGTATTTT	CATARGGTDTQYF
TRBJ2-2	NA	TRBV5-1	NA	TGCGCCAGCAGCTTGGCCCCGCCCGAGAACACCGGGGAGCTGTTTTTT	CASSLAPPENTGELFF